This entry features one TCR beta chain sequence. The source of the sample is a study of TIL therapy for anti-PD-1-resistant metastatic lung cancer. Time point meaning: pre-treatment sample, taken before nivolumab and TIL therapy. Patients were adults with stage 4 NSCLC. This CDR3 region has 13 residues. CDR1 is GTSNPN and CDR2 is SVGIG in the germline V gene (reference sequence). Trimming shortened V by 1 base and J by 0 bases, and 6 bases separated the two germline ends. Sequencing used immunoSEQ v3. Generated by immunoSEQ multiplex PCR, the TCRdb table keeps only in-frame clones and is missing some. The table includes approximately 47,000 clones, 65% to 90% detected once.

The chain joins TRBV30 to TRBJ1-1; D possibly corresponds to TRBD1 (5 bases). The TCR originated in a person aged 25 to 85 with non-small cell lung cancer. The specimen was blood, collected at baseline. CDR3 protein: CAWSGQLNTEAFF. The CDR3 DNA reads as TGTGCCTGGAGTGGACAGCTGAACACTGAAGCTTTCTTT.